One and the same sample provided the 2 T cell receptor beta chains below, sequenced in a study of shared clonotypes between healthy human individuals. This table comes from immunoSEQ multiplex PCR, and its TCRdb copy is limited to in-frame clones, with some not included. The sample includes roughly 1 million clones, 75% to 85% of them seen just once. The source material was memory CD4+ T cells from PBMCs. Subset described: CD45RA-negative fraction. The receptors derive from a young man in good health. Some clones in this sample may be carry-over from other donors' samples.

The chain employs TRBV2 and TRBJ1-1; 8 bases are a match to TRBD1. Trimming took 7 bases from V and 8 from J; bases not matched to a gene: 6. The germline V gene encodes CDR1 SNHLY and CDR2 FYNNEI. CDR3 length: 12 amino acids. This chain's CDR3 is CASNRDRQEAFF. The DNA of the CDR3 is TGTGCCAGCAACAGGGACAGGCAGGAAGCTTTCTTT.

This clone was seen only once. The chain employs TRBV7-3 and TRBJ2-7; TRBD1 might be the D (6 bases). V lost 3 bases to trimming and J lost 6 bases, with 18 bases between them. This CDR3 is 15 amino acids long. Looked up from germline, CDR1 is SGHTA and CDR2 is FQGTGA. This CDR3 reads CASSFAGTNLGEQYF. In DNA form, the CDR3 reads TGTGCCAGCAGCTTCGCCGGGACAAACTTGGGCGAGCAGTACTTC.